Each of the 28 T cell receptor beta chains below was sequenced from the same sample in a study of shared clonotypes between healthy human individuals. The method was immunoSEQ multiplex PCR; TCRdb's version includes in-frame clones alone and lacks a portion of them. The profile shows 2.5 million or so clones, roughly 92% of them singletons. Specimen: naive CD4+ T cells sorted from blood. Subset indicated: CD45RA+ positively selected. The receptors shown here come from a man between 18 and 35 years old in good health.

This rearrangement joins TRBV7-2 to TRBJ1-3, with 10 bases that match TRBD1. After removal of 5 bases from V and 2 bases from J, the junction contained 9 bases not matched to a gene. The CDR3 consists of 17 residues. The germline V gene has CDR1 SGHTA and CDR2 FQGNSA. CDR3 in amino acids: CASSPQGQGSAGNTIYF. The CDR3 DNA follows: TGTGCCAGCAGCCCACAGGGACAGGGGAGCGCTGGAAACACCATATATTTT.

The chain has TRBV30 and TRBJ1-2, with unresolved D. Germline CDR1 is GTSNPN and CDR2 is SVGIG (reference sequence). V was pared by 7 bases and J by 3 bases, with 15 bases between. The CDR3 is made up of 13 amino acids. The CDR3 protein is CAFSNADYYGYTF. The CDR3 nucleotides read TGTGCCTTTTCCAATGCGGACTACTATGGCTACACCTTC.

The V and J genes are TRBV18 and TRBJ1-4; D is possibly TRBD1 (6 bases). V was pared by 3 bases and J by 4 bases, with 24 bases between. The CDR3 length is 19 residues. CDR1 KGHSH and CDR2 LQKENI come from the germline V gene. The CDR3 region is CASSPLQSLGGNDNEKLFF. The DNA for the CDR3 is TGTGCCAGCTCACCCCTACAGTCCCTAGGGGGGAATGATAATGAAAAACTGTTTTTT.

The gene calls are TRBV19 and TRBJ2-7, with 9 bases matching TRBD1. Germline CDR1 is LNHDA and CDR2 is SQIVND (reference sequence). The CDR3 is made up of 13 amino acids. V was pared by 7 bases and J by 6 bases, with 7 bases of the junction left unmatched. The CDR3 spells CASIRDRVSEQYF. As DNA, the CDR3 is TGTGCCAGTATCCGGGACAGGGTATCCGAGCAGTACTTC.

For the CDR3, the DNA is TGCGCCAGCAGCCCCCGGGACAAGGTTGGCACTGAAGCTTTCTTT. Its protein product is CASSPRDKVGTEAFF. The chain has TRBV5-1 and TRBJ1-1; D possibly corresponds to TRBD1 (6 bases). The CDR3 runs to 15 residues. V was trimmed by 4 bases and J by 4 bases, leaving 17 bases between them. Germline V gene data show CDR1 as SGHRS and CDR2 as YFSETQ.

The rearrangement joins TRBV7-9 to TRBJ2-4, with D maybe TRBD2 (6 bases). This CDR3 comprises 14 residues. Germline V CDR1 and CDR2: SEHNR, FQNEAQ (reference sequence). V was shortened by 4 bases and J by 5 bases, with 12 bases between the two germline ends. In DNA, the CDR3 is TGTGCCAGCAGCTCGCGGCCGGGGGAAAACATTCAGTACTTC. The encoded protein is CASSSRPGENIQYF.

To note about this clone: Within the sample, other DNA sequences also encode this same CDR3. CDR3 DNA: TGCGCCAGCAGTGGGGGAGTAAACACTGAAGCTTTCTTT. This codes for CASSGGVNTEAFF. The chain joins TRBV10-1 to TRBJ1-1; D uncertain. This CDR3 comprises 13 residues. Trimming left V 4 bases short and J 2 bases short, with 8 bases between. Germline assignment: CDR1 WNHNN and CDR2 SYGVQD (reference sequence).

This clone showed up just once. The rearrangement joins TRBV5-6 to TRBJ2-2; D gene uncertain. V was trimmed by 1 base and J by 6 bases, leaving 7 bases between them. Germline-derived CDR1 and CDR2 are SGHDT and YYEEEE. This CDR3 has 13 amino acids. The CDR3, as DNA: TGTGCCAGCAGCTTGCAAGGGTCCGGGGAGCTGTTTTTT. Protein product: CASSLQGSGELFF.

The chain is built from TRBV5-1 and TRBJ1-6, with 7 bases identical to TRBD1. Germline loops: CDR1 SGHRS, CDR2 YFSETQ. The ends lost 4 bases at V and 7 bases at J; junction bases unmatched: 2. This CDR3 has 13 residues. CDR3 amino acids: CASSGQANSPLHF. The CDR3 DNA reads as TGCGCCAGCAGCGGACAGGCCAATTCACCCCTCCACTTT.

The chain links TRBV4-1 to TRBJ1-1; unclear D gene. Germline loops: CDR1 MGHRA, CDR2 YSYEKL. With 5 bases removed from V and 1 base from J, the gap between germline ends came to 11 bases. The CDR3 totals 14 residues. In nucleotides, the CDR3 is TGCGCCAGCAGCACCGGACTACCGAACACTGAAGCTTTCTTT. Protein product: CASSTGLPNTEAFF.

The chain has TRBV28 and TRBJ1-4; possibly TRBD1 for D (5 bases). Germline assignment: CDR1 MDHEN and CDR2 SYDVKM. This CDR3 comprises 15 residues. The V end lost 7 bases, the J end lost 5 bases, and 17 bases lay between the germline ends. As DNA, the CDR3 is TGTGCCAGCAATACTCAGGGTTCGGGGAATGAAAAACTGTTTTTT. Protein: CASNTQGSGNEKLFF.

CDR3 loop: CASRGDTQYF. The CDR3, as DNA: TGTGCCAGCAGAGGAGATACGCAGTATTTT. V gene TRBV4-2 combines with J gene TRBJ2-3; no reliable D call. V gave up 6 bases and J gave up 5 bases, with 3 bases separating them. CDR1 is LGHNA and CDR2 is YNFKEQ in the germline V gene. This CDR3 spans 10 amino acids.

This chain joins TRBV7-9 and TRBJ2-7; TRBD2 aligns across 10 bases. Unmatched junction bases numbered 11, after V lost 7 bases and J lost 5 bases. The CDR3 extends over 15 amino acids. The V gene's germline CDR1 is SEHNR and CDR2 FQNEAQ (reference sequence). CDR3 sequence: CASTLVAGGVHEQYF. In DNA form, the CDR3 reads TGTGCCAGCACCCTCGTAGCGGGAGGTGTCCACGAGCAGTACTTC.

This clone came up a few times. A read error may account for a junction end that differs from germline. The V call is TRBV10-3, the J call TRBJ1-2; 7 nucleotides match TRBD1. Germline CDR1 and CDR2: ENHRY and SYGVKD. CDR3 length: 12 residues. CDR3 amino acids: CAISEVGTDVAF. CDR3 DNA sequence: TGTGCCATCAGTGAGGTCGGGACAGATGTAGCCTTC.

The V and J genes are TRBV9 and TRBJ2-7; D is unclear. The CDR3 length is 15 residues. Germline assignment: CDR1 SGDLS and CDR2 YYNGEE. Trimming shortened V by 4 bases and J by 0 bases, and 14 bases separated the two germline ends. The chain's CDR3 is CASSPHEEPSYEQYF. CDR3 in DNA: TGTGCCAGCAGCCCCCACGAAGAACCCTCCTACGAGCAGTACTTC.

The chain couples TRBV30 to TRBJ2-3; TRBD2 matches 8 bases. V lost 3 bases to trimming and J lost 1 base; unmatched junction nucleotides: 0. CDR3 length: 13 amino acids. The germline V gene has CDR1 GTSNPN and CDR2 SVGIG (reference sequence). Here the CDR3 DNA reads TGTGCCTGGAGGACTAGCGGCACAGATACGCAGTATTTT. This gives the protein CAWRTSGTDTQYF.

The chain recombines TRBV6-6 with TRBJ1-2, with TRBD1 as a possible D gene (5 bases). The germline gives CDR1 MNHNY, CDR2 SVGAGI (reference sequence). The CDR3 is 13 amino acids. Trimming took off 6 bases at V and 3 bases at J, with 11 bases between the two ends. CDR3 sequence: CASRRGEDYGYTF. The CDR3 nucleotides read TGTGCCAGCAGACGGGGGGAGGACTATGGCTACACCTTC.

This sequence joins TRBV2 and TRBJ2-1, with TRBD2 matching over 7 bases. This CDR3 has 13 amino acids. Unmatched junction bases numbered 4, after V lost 9 bases and J lost 2 bases. Germline V gives CDR1 SNHLY, CDR2 FYNNEI. The CDR3 coding sequence is TGTGCCAGAAGCGGGACTGCCTACAATGAGCAGTTCTTC. Residues: CARSGTAYNEQFF. Together with reference TRBV2 and TRBJ2-1, the CDR3 gives the full variable domain: EPEVTQTPSHQVTQMGQEVILRCVPISNHLYFYWYRQILGQKVEFLVSFYNNEISEKSEIFDDQFSVERPDGSNFTLKIRSTKLEDSAMYFCARSGTAYNEQFFGPGTRLTVL.

V gene TRBV5-6 combines with J gene TRBJ1-6, with unresolved D. CDR3 length equals 13 residues. The germline V gene has CDR1 SGHDT and CDR2 YYEEEE. Between the trimmed V and J ends, which lost 4 bases and 14 bases, there was a span of 16 bases. CDR3 DNA sequence: TGTGCCAGCAGCCCCGCGGAGTCTATGACCCTCCACTTT. Protein product: CASSPAESMTLHF.

This rearrangement joins TRBV30 to TRBJ2-7; D uncertain. Looked up from germline, CDR1 is GTSNPN and CDR2 is SVGIG (reference sequence). V gave up 0 bases and J gave up 7 bases, with 10 bases separating them. There are 12 residues in the CDR3. The CDR3 coding sequence is TGTGCCTGGAGTGTAACCGGGCAGGAGCAGTACTTC. Residues: CAWSVTGQEQYF.

This chain joins TRBV5-4 and TRBJ2-3; 10 positions agree with TRBD1. V trimming: 4 bases; J trimming: 5 bases; junction bases outside the gene matches: 4. The germline V gene encodes CDR1 SGHNT and CDR2 YYREEE (reference sequence). This CDR3 region has 14 residues. The CDR3 loop is CASSRTGGEDTQYF. The CDR3 bases are TGTGCCAGCAGCCGGACAGGGGGGGAAGATACGCAGTATTTT.

The rearrangement links TRBV5-4 to TRBJ2-3, with 9 bases that match TRBD1. Trimming cost V 4 bases and J 7 bases; bases outside gene matches: 10. The CDR3 length is 15 residues. Looked up from germline, CDR1 is SGHNT and CDR2 is YYREEE (reference sequence). Here the CDR3 reads CASSLGQGSGNTQYF. CDR3 DNA: TGTGCCAGCAGCCTAGGACAGGGGTCAGGAAATACGCAGTATTTT.

This clone was found once. The chain has TRBV5-6 and TRBJ1-4; D may be TRBD1 (6 bases). V was cut by 5 bases and J by 4 bases, with 15 bases left in between. Germline V CDR1 and CDR2: SGHDT, YYEEEE. The CDR3 runs 15 residues. The CDR3 sequence is CASSLGQISNEKLFF. CDR3 DNA sequence: TGTGCCAGCAGTCTTGGACAGATAAGTAATGAAAAACTGTTTTTT.

The chain uses TRBV19 and TRBJ1-2, with D possibly matching TRBD1 (6 bases). Germline V gene lookup returns CDR1 LNHDA and CDR2 SQIVND (reference sequence). V was cut by 5 bases and J by 4 bases, with 11 bases left in between. The CDR3 has 13 residues. CDR3 bases: TGTGCCAGTAGTTACAGGGATGGCTATGGCTACACCTTC. Residues: CASSYRDGYGYTF. The whole variable domain, remainder taken from reference TRBV19 and TRBJ1-2, is DGGITQSPKYLFRKEGQNVTLSCEQNLNHDAMYWYRQDPGQGLRLIYYSQIVNDFQKGDIAEGYSVSREKKESFPLTVTSAQKNPTAFYLCASSYRDGYGYTFGSGTRLTVV.

The V gene is TRBV18, the J gene TRBJ2-1, with D possibly being TRBD2 (7 bases). Trimming cost V 6 bases and J 3 bases, with 12 bases left between them. The CDR3 runs to 14 residues. The germline CDR1 and CDR2 sequences are KGHSH and LQKENI. The CDR3 nucleotides are TGTGCCAGCTCTGGGGGGGCCGACTACAATGAGCAGTTCTTC. Translation: CASSGGADYNEQFF.

The chain joins TRBV6-5 to TRBJ2-1; 7 bases match TRBD1. J was trimmed by 2 bases and V by 6 bases; bases with no gene match: 1. This CDR3 is 13 amino acids long. Germline assignment: CDR1 MNHEY and CDR2 SVGAGI. CDR3 coding DNA: TGTGCCAGCAGGGGACAGACCTACAATGAGCAGTTCTTC. Its translation: CASRGQTYNEQFF.

The CDR3 nucleotides are TGTGCCAGCAGAGAAGTTGGCGCCGCCTACGAGCAGTACTTC. Its protein is CASREVGAAYEQYF. The genes are TRBV19 and TRBJ2-7; unclear D gene. The ends were cut back, 9 bases at V and 2 bases at J, with 17 bases in the middle. This CDR3 region has 14 residues. Germline V gene lookup returns CDR1 LNHDA and CDR2 SQIVND (reference sequence). Complete variable domain (other parts from reference TRBV19 and TRBJ2-7): DGGITQSPKYLFRKEGQNVTLSCEQNLNHDAMYWYRQDPGQGLRLIYYSQIVNDFQKGDIAEGYSVSREKKESFPLTVTSAQKNPTAFYLCASREVGAAYEQYFGPGTRLTVT.

As concerns this clone: Other nucleotide sequences from this sample produce the same CDR3. The chain has TRBV11-3 and TRBJ2-3; D is uncertain. V lost 4 bases to trimming and J lost 1 base, with 3 bases between them. The V gene's germline CDR1 is SGHNT and CDR2 YENEEA. The CDR3 loop spans 12 amino acids. The CDR3, as DNA: TGTGCCAGCAGCTCCCGCACAGATACGCAGTATTTT. This translates into CASSSRTDTQYF.